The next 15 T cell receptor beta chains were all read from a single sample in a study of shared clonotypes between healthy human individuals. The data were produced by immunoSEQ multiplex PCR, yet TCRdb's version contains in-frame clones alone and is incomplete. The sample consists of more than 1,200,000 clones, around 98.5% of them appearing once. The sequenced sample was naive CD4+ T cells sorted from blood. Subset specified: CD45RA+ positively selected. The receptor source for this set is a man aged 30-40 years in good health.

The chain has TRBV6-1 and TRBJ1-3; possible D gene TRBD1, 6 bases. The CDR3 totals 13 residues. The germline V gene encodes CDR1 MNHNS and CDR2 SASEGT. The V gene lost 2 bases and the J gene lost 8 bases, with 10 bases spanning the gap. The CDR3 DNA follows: TGTGCCAGCAGTGAATTGGACAGCCACACCATATATTTT. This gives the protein CASSELDSHTIYF.

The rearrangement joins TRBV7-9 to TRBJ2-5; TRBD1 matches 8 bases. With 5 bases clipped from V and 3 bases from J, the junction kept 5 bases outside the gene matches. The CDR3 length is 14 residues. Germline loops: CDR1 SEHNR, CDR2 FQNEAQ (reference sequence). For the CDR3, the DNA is TGTGCCAGCAGCCCGGACAGGGTGGAAGAGACCCAGTACTTC. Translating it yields CASSPDRVEETQYF.

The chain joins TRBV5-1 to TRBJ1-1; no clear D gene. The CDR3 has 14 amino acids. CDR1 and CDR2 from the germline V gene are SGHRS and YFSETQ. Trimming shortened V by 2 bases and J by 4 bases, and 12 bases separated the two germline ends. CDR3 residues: CASSFEAVGTEAFF. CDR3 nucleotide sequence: TGCGCCAGCAGCTTCGAGGCGGTGGGCACTGAAGCTTTCTTT.

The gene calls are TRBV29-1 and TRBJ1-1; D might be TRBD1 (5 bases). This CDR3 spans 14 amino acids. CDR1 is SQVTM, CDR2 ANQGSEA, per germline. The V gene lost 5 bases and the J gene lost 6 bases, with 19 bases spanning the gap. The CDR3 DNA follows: TGCAGCGTTCTTCCGAGTTCAGGGTTCCCTGAAGCTTTCTTT. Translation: CSVLPSSGFPEAFF.

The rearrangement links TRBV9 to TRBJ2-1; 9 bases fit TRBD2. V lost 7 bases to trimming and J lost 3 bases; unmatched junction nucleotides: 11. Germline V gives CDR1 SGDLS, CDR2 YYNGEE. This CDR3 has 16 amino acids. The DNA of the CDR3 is TGTGCCAGCCCGACTAGCGGTTCTGTGTGCTACAATGAGCAGTTCTTC. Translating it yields CASPTSGSVCYNEQFF.

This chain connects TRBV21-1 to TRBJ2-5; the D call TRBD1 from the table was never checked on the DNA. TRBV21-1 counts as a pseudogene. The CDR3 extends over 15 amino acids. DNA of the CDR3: TGTGCCAGCAGCCACCGGGACAGGGGTGGAGAGACCCAGTACTTC. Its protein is CASSHRDRGGETQYF.

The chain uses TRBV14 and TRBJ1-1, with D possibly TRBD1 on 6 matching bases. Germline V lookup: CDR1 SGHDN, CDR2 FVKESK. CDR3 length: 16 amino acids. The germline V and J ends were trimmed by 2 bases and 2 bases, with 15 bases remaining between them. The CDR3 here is CASSQPEQGVNTEAFF. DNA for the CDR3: TGTGCCAGCAGCCAACCTGAACAGGGAGTTAACACTGAAGCTTTCTTT.

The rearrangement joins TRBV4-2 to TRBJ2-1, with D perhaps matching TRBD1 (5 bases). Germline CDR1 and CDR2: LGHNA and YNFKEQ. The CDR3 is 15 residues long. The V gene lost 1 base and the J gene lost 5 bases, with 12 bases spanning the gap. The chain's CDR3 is CASSQGDRQNNEQFF. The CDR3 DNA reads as TGTGCCAGCAGCCAAGGCGACAGACAGAACAATGAGCAGTTCTTC.

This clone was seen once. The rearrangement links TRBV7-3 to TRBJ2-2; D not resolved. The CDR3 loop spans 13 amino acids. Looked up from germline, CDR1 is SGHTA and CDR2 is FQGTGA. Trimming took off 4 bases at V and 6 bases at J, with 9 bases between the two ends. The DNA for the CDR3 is TGTGCCAGCAGCTCGAAAAAAGCCGGGGAGCTGTTTTTT. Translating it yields CASSSKKAGELFF.

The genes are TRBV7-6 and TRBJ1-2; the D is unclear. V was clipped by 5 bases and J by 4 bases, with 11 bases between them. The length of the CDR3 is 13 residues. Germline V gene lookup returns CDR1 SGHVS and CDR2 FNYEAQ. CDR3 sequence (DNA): TGTGCCAGCAGCACTCGAAAGACCTATGGCTACACCTTC. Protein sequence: CASSTRKTYGYTF.

The CDR3 here is CASSRFTVSGTRKETQYF. The CDR3 bases are TGTGCCAGCAGCCGTTTTACGGTTTCCGGGACAAGAAAAGAGACCCAGTACTTC. This chain links TRBV27 with TRBJ2-5; tentative D call: TRBD1 (6 bases). Germline V gives CDR1 MNHEY, CDR2 SMNVEV (reference sequence). The CDR3 runs 18 residues. V gave up 6 bases and J gave up 3 bases, with 26 bases separating them.

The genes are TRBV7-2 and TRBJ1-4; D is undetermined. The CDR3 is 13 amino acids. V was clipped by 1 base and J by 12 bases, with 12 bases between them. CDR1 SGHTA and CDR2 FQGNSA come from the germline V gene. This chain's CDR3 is CASSLVLGSELFF. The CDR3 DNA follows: TGTGCCAGCAGCTTAGTACTAGGGTCAGAACTGTTTTTT. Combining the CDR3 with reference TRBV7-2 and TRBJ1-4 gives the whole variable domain GAGVSQSPSNKVTEKGKDVELRCDPISGHTALYWYRQSLGQGLEFLIYFQGNSAPDKSGLPSDRFSAERTGGSVSTLTIQRTQQEDSAVYLCASSLVLGSELFFGSGTQLSVL.

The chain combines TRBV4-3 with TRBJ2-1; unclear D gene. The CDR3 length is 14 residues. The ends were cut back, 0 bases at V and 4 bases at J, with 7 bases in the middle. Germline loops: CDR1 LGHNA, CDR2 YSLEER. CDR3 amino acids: CASSQDRRYNEQFF. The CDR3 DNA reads TGCGCCAGCAGCCAAGATCGCAGGTACAATGAGCAGTTCTTC.

CDR3 region: CASSTDFQTHYEQYF. Written as DNA, the CDR3 is TGTGCCAGCAGTACAGACTTCCAGACGCACTACGAGCAGTACTTC. V and J are TRBV6-5 and TRBJ2-7; D is unclear. The V end was cut by 5 bases, the J end by 3 bases, with 17 bases between. This CDR3 is 15 amino acids long. The V gene's germline CDR1 is MNHEY and CDR2 SVGAGI.

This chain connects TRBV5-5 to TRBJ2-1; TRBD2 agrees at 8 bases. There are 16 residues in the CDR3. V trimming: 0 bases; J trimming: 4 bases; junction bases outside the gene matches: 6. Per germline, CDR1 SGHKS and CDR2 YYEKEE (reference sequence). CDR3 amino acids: CASSLVAGISYNEQFF. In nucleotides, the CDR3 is TGTGCCAGCAGCTTGGTAGCGGGAATTTCTTACAATGAGCAGTTCTTC. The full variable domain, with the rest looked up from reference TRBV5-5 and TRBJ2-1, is DAGVTQSPTHLIKTRGQQVTLRCSPISGHKSVSWYQQVLGQGPQFIFQYYEKEERGRGNFPDRFSARQFPNYSSELNVNALLLGDSALYLCASSLVAGISYNEQFFGPGTRLTVL.